The clone carrying this TCR beta chain was counted only a few times. Its specificity is unknown. This specimen comes from a study of a mutant IDH1 vaccine in newly diagnosed glioma. As for the study in general: The earlier regimen, radiotherapy, temozolomide, or both, was most often both.

Time point described: week 5, during vaccination. Each vaccine dose was 300 ug of mutant IDH1 20-mer peptide, with topical imiquimod. Some clones are missing from TCRdb's copy, which holds only in-frame ones; the method was immunoSEQ multiplex PCR. The sample includes some 48,000 clones, 78% seen only once; the top ten take about 1.8%. Germline CDR1 is SGHTA and CDR2 is FQGNSA. J gave up 4 bases and V 5 bases, and 13 bases lay outside the gene matches. This CDR3 is 18 amino acids long. The sample was PBMCs, taken from a glioma patient whose treatment included an IDH1 peptide vaccine. The rearrangement joins TRBV7-2 to TRBJ2-6, with 8 bases fitting TRBD2. This clonotype originated in a woman in her 40s with glioma. CDR3 nucleotide sequence: TGTGCCAGCAGCCCTGTCGGGGGGGCGGGTTCCGGGGCCAACGTCCTGACTTTC. Translated, it gives CASSPVGGAGSGANVLTF. The variable domain in full, completed from reference TRBV7-2 and TRBJ2-6, reads GAGVSQSPSNKVTEKGKDVELRCDPISGHTALYWYRQSLGQGLEFLIYFQGNSAPDKSGLPSDRFSAERTGGSVSTLTIQRTQQEDSAVYLCASSPVGGAGSGANVLTFGAGSRLTVL.